The T cell receptor beta chain described here comes from a study of shared clonotypes between healthy human individuals. Original analysis: For the immunoSEQ data, sequences were junction-only without quality scores, so filtering differed. Profiled with immunoSEQ multiplex PCR; TCRdb holds only in-frame clones, not every one. V and J calls and clone size are as listed in that table; D and trimming were resolved from the DNA. The table lists roughly 1,800,000 clones, about 95% of them singletons. Germline CDR1 and CDR2: SGHTS and YDEGEE. The CDR3 consists of 15 residues. Trimming removed 0 bases at V and 2 bases at J, with 12 bases between. Naive CD8 isolation took CD45RO-negative cells positively selected for CCR7 and excluded terminally differentiated effector memory CD45RA+ cells. Whole-study results and caveats: Measured sharing among donors was expected to vary with sequencing depth.

Remarks on this clone: Its cognate antigen is unknown.

The receptor comes from a man in his late teens or twenties in good health. Sequencing was performed on naive CD8+ T cells sorted from blood. V gene TRBV5-8 combines with J gene TRBJ2-7, with a weak D call TRBD1 (6 bases). The CDR3 loop reads CASSLAWGQPYEQYF. CDR3 coding DNA: TGTGCCAGCAGCTTGGCCTGGGGACAACCCTACGAGCAGTACTTC.